This T cell receptor (beta chain) was sequenced during a study of T cells in localized non-small cell lung cancer. The CDR3 spans 16 residues. V was pared by 4 bases and J by 4 bases, with 18 bases between. Germline lookup yields CDR1 SEHNR and CDR2 FQNEAQ (reference sequence). Findings of the study overall: Of the top 100 tumor clones, median around 50 were in adjacent lung, approximately 29 among its top 100. Those with higher blood T cell density had longer overall survival.

To note about this clone: Its antigen is undetermined.

Using immunoSEQ multiplex PCR, the repertoire was profiled, and TCRdb retains in-frame clones only, with some absent. The profile shows approximately 100,000 clones, approximately 91% of them singletons. The receptor's source is a woman aged 40 to 75 with stage II squamous cell lung carcinoma. This specimen was PBMCs, taken before any cancer treatment. The chain joins TRBV7-9 to TRBJ2-3; D unclear. The chain's CDR3 is CASSSSRSAGPDTQYF. CDR3 nucleotides: TGTGCCAGCAGCTCCTCCCGCAGCGCAGGACCAGATACGCAGTATTTT.